Following are 18 T cell receptor beta chains from one sample sequenced in a study of technical replicates of blood from a handful of donors. Assay used: immunoSEQ multiplex PCR; TCRdb lists only in-frame clones, some missing. This table has some 80,000 clones, 96% appearing once. The sample was T cells isolated from PBMCs. Receptor source: a human donor in good health.

V and J are TRBV6-4 and TRBJ1-1; D gene uncertain. CDR1 and CDR2 (germline): MRHNA, SNTAGT. The CDR3 has 12 amino acids. Between the trimmed V and J ends, which lost 2 bases and 7 bases, there was a span of 8 bases. CDR3 coding DNA: TGTGCCAGCAGTGACAGGGAGCATGAAGCTTTCTTT. Protein product: CASSDREHEAFF.

This chain joins TRBV7-2 and TRBJ1-5, with unresolved D. Per germline, CDR1 SGHTA and CDR2 FQGNSA. This CDR3 contains 13 residues. V was trimmed by 5 bases and J by 5 bases, leaving 10 bases between them. The CDR3 spells CASSQNGDQPQHF. CDR3 nucleotide sequence: TGTGCCAGCAGCCAAAACGGGGATCAGCCCCAGCATTTT.

The V and J genes are TRBV19 and TRBJ1-5; 9 bases agree with TRBD1. The CDR3 loop spans 15 amino acids. Germline V gene sequence: CDR1 LNHDA, CDR2 SQIVND (reference sequence). Trimming removed 5 bases from V and 4 bases from J; junction bases left unmatched: 6. CDR3 protein: CASSLWTGENQPQHF. The CDR3 DNA reads TGTGCCAGTAGTCTCTGGACAGGGGAGAATCAGCCCCAGCATTTT.

This chain joins TRBV7-9 and TRBJ2-3, with 12 positions matching TRBD2. V gave up 3 bases and J gave up 6 bases; unmatched junction bases: 4. Per germline, CDR1 SEHNR and CDR2 FQNEAQ (reference sequence). The CDR3 loop spans 15 amino acids. The CDR3: CASSFGTSGRDTQYF. In nucleotides, the CDR3 is TGTGCCAGCAGCTTCGGAACTAGCGGGAGGGATACGCAGTATTTT.

This rearrangement joins TRBV6-5 to TRBJ1-3, with TRBD1 matching over 9 bases. V trimming: 0 bases; J trimming: 8 bases; junction bases outside the gene matches: 5. Germline V gene data show CDR1 as MNHEY and CDR2 as SVGAGI. The CDR3 runs 15 residues. This CDR3 reads CASSYSVDRGDTIYF. The CDR3 DNA reads as TGTGCCAGCAGTTACTCCGTGGACAGGGGAGACACCATATATTTT.

The rearrangement joins TRBV7-9 to TRBJ1-1; D is unclear. The CDR3 is 12 residues long. The V end was cut by 2 bases, the J end by 8 bases, with 9 bases between. The germline CDR1 and CDR2 sequences are SEHNR and FQNEAQ (reference sequence). CDR3 residues: CASSLSQLEAFF. CDR3 bases: TGTGCCAGCAGCTTATCGCAGTTGGAAGCTTTCTTT.

This clone was seen a handful of times. The chain employs TRBV5-5 and TRBJ1-1; unclear D gene. This CDR3 region has 12 residues. The V gene lost 4 bases and the J gene lost 1 base, with 5 bases spanning the gap. Per germline, CDR1 SGHKS and CDR2 YYEKEE (reference sequence). The CDR3 protein is CASSVWNTEAFF. CDR3 coding DNA: TGTGCCAGCAGCGTCTGGAACACTGAAGCTTTCTTT.

V gene TRBV5-1 combines with J gene TRBJ2-1, with 7 nucleotides matching TRBD2. V shed 4 bases and J 7 bases; nucleotides not matched to a gene: 8. The CDR3 has 14 residues. The germline V gene has CDR1 SGHRS and CDR2 YFSETQ. In DNA, the CDR3 is TGCGCCAGCAGCGGATCACGGGGGGTAAATGAGCAGTTCTTC. Translation gives CASSGSRGVNEQFF.

CDR3 amino acids: CASSLALEYNEQFF. The DNA for the CDR3 is TGTGCCAGCAGCTTAGCGTTGGAGTACAATGAGCAGTTCTTC. This chain connects TRBV7-8 to TRBJ2-1, with D unresolved. Trimming took off 0 bases at V and 4 bases at J, with 7 bases between the two ends. The CDR3 length is 14 residues. CDR1 and CDR2 from the germline V gene are SGHVS and FQNEAQ.

V is TRBV7-8 and J is TRBJ1-4; no firm D call. Looked up from germline, CDR1 is SGHVS and CDR2 is FQNEAQ. The CDR3 length is 14 residues. Between the trimmed V and J ends, which lost 1 base and 6 bases, there was a span of 9 bases. The CDR3 loop is CASSLGREDEKLFF. DNA of the CDR3: TGTGCCAGCAGCTTAGGGAGGGAAGATGAAAAACTGTTTTTT.

This sequence joins TRBV28 and TRBJ1-5; 7 nucleotides line up with TRBD1. With 6 bases clipped from V and 6 bases from J, the junction kept 8 bases outside the gene matches. Germline V gene data show CDR1 as MDHEN and CDR2 as SYDVKM. The length of the CDR3 is 14 residues. For the CDR3, the DNA is TGTGCCAGCAGCCGCGGACAGGTTCGTCAGCCCCAGCATTTT. As protein: CASSRGQVRQPQHF.

The gene calls are TRBV27 and TRBJ1-3, with no clear D. The germline V gene encodes CDR1 MNHEY and CDR2 SMNVEV (reference sequence). The CDR3 is 14 amino acids. Trimming took 8 bases from V and 2 from J, leaving 13 bases between them. CDR3 sequence (DNA): TGTGCCAGCGGAAAGGCGGCAGCTGGAAACACCATATATTTT. Its translation is CASGKAAAGNTIYF.

This clone was found once. This chain links TRBV7-9 with TRBJ2-7, with TRBD1 identical over 7 bases. Per the germline V gene, CDR1 is SEHNR and CDR2 is FQNEAQ (reference sequence). The CDR3 spans 12 residues. V shed 7 bases, J shed 5 bases, and the junction held 5 bases outside the gene matches. The CDR3 region is CASTLTGNEQYF. The CDR3, as DNA: TGTGCCAGCACCCTGACAGGGAACGAGCAGTACTTC.

The chain joins TRBV6-6 to TRBJ2-7, with a possible D match to TRBD2 (6 bases). Looked up from germline, CDR1 is MNHNY and CDR2 is SVGAGI (reference sequence). The CDR3 runs to 11 residues. Trimming left V 6 bases short and J 5 bases short, with 8 bases between. The CDR3 coding sequence is TGTGCCAGCAGGAGGAGGGACGAGCAGTACTTC. Translation: CASRRRDEQYF.

The chain couples TRBV5-4 to TRBJ1-5; possible D gene TRBD1, 5 bases. Per the germline V gene, CDR1 is SGHNT and CDR2 is YYREEE (reference sequence). V gave up 2 bases and J gave up 9 bases, with 12 bases separating them. The CDR3 sequence is 13 residues long. CDR3 coding DNA: TGTGCCAGCAGCTTTGGGGGGGGTAGGCCCCAGCATTTT. Translating it yields CASSFGGGRPQHF. Variable domain in full (rest from reference TRBV5-4 and TRBJ1-5): ETGVTQSPTHLIKTRGQQVTLRCSSQSGHNTVSWYQQALGQGPQFIFQYYREEENGRGNFPPRFSGLQFPNYSSELNVNALELDDSALYLCASSFGGGRPQHFGDGTRLSIL.

The CDR3 is CAFRTGASSEQYF. DNA for the CDR3: TGTGCCTTCCGGACAGGGGCGTCCTCAGAGCAGTACTTC. The chain employs TRBV2 and TRBJ2-7, with 9 bases that match TRBD1. The junction had 12 bases not matched to a gene; V was cut back by 11 bases and J by 7 bases. The CDR3 is 13 amino acids. In germline, CDR1 is SNHLY, CDR2 FYNNEI. The full variable domain, its missing parts supplied by reference TRBV2 and TRBJ2-7, is EPEVTQTPSHQVTQMGQEVILRCVPISNHLYFYWYRQILGQKVEFLVSFYNNEISEKSEIFDDQFSVERPDGSNFTLKIRSTKLEDSAMYFCAFRTGASSEQYFGPGTRLTVT.

V gene TRBV25-1 combines with J gene TRBJ1-4; D is possibly TRBD1 (6 bases). The germline CDR1 and CDR2 sequences are MGHDK and SYGVNS. CDR3 length: 12 amino acids. The V gene lost 6 bases and the J gene lost 8 bases, with 10 bases spanning the gap. The chain's CDR3 is CASRPGQEKLFF. The CDR3 coding sequence is TGTGCCAGCAGACCGGGACAAGAAAAACTGTTTTTT.

The chain joins TRBV30 to TRBJ1-2; 8 nucleotides agree with TRBD1. In germline, CDR1 is GTSNPN, CDR2 SVGIG (reference sequence). The ends lost 3 bases at V and 2 bases at J; junction bases unmatched: 8. There are 15 residues in the CDR3. CDR3 sequence: CAWRDGTGWNYGYTF. As DNA, the CDR3 is TGTGCCTGGAGAGATGGGACAGGTTGGAACTATGGCTACACCTTC.